Here is one T cell receptor beta chain with its context. The assay was immunoSEQ multiplex PCR, and TCRdb's table has in-frame clones only and misses some. The sample lists some 80,000 clones, around 80% occurring once. The data were obtained in a study of blood T cell repertoires in COVID-19. Across the whole study: The study drew acute and convalescent COVID-19 samples from the United States, Italy and Spain.

V was pared by 6 bases and J by 6 bases, with 21 bases between. This CDR3 has 15 amino acids. CDR1 is MNHNY, CDR2 SVGAGI, per germline (reference sequence). The clonotype was recovered from a woman aged 65 to 85 with acute or convalescent COVID-19. V is TRBV6-6 and J is TRBJ2-7; D might be TRBD1 (6 bases). The sequenced sample consisted of peripheral blood. CDR3 nucleotide sequence: TGTGCCAGCAGAGGACAGAGGGGAGAGGCTTCCGAGCAGTACTTC. Amino acid sequence: CASRGQRGEASEQYF.